The TCR beta chain described here comes from a study of blood T cells in healthy people across ages. Study results and limitations: Comparison with aged donors showed that long-lived donors had more naive CD4+ cells and higher diversity.

A sample-barcoded 5' primer and a J-beta primer mix were used in a second PCR of about 6 to 11 cycles. TCRdb itself ran the 5' RACE reads through MiXCR, one entry per CDR3 protein. The table shows about 590,000 distinct CDR3 sequences, with approximately 30% occurring only once. Each sample provided at least 6 micrograms of extracted total RNA. As for this clonotype: What it recognizes is unknown.

The CDR3 extends over 15 amino acids. Looked up from germline, CDR1 is LGHDT and CDR2 is YNNKEL (reference sequence). Germline trimming cut 2 bases from V and 4 bases from J; bases unmatched to any gene: 3. The chain employs TRBV3-1 and TRBJ2-1; 9 bases fit TRBD1. The sequence derives from a woman of 80 years or more in good health. Sequenced material: blood. CDR3 sequence (DNA): TGTGCCAGCAGCCAAAGAGGGACAGGGTACAATGAGCAGTTCTTC. This sequence encodes CASSQRGTGYNEQFF.